Described below is a single T cell receptor beta chain sequence and its context. The sample originates from a study of T cell clones after liver transplantation. The CDR3 runs to 13 residues. With 6 bases clipped from V and 5 bases from J, the junction kept 4 bases outside the gene matches. Looked up from germline, CDR1 is MDHEN and CDR2 is SYDVKM. The method was immunoSEQ multiplex PCR; TCRdb's version includes in-frame clones alone and lacks a portion of them. The sample carries tens of thousands of clones, less than 75% recorded once. The chain carries TRBV28 and TRBJ1-1, with TRBD1 matching over 9 bases. The receptor was derived from a human patient who received a liver transplant. The graft donor may have contributed some T cells. The source was CD4+ T cells from blood, collected at the 22-month timepoint. In nucleotides, the CDR3 is TGTGCCAGCAGAAGACAGGGGGGAACTGAAGCTTTCTTT. Translation: CASRRQGGTEAFF.